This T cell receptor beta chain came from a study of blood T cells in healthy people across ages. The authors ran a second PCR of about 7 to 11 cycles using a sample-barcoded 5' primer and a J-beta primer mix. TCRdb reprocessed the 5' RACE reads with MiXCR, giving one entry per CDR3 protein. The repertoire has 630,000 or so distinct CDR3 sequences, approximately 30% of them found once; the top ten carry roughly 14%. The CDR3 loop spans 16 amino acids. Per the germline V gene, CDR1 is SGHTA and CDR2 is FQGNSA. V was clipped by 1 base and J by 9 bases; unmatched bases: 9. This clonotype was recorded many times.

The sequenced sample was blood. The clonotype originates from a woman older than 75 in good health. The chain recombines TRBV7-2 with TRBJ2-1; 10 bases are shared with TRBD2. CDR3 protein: CASSLGGAGGAGEQFF. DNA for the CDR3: TGTGCCAGCAGCTTAGGGGGAGCGGGGGGGGCCGGTGAGCAGTTCTTC.